The rows below give T cell receptor beta chains drawn from one sample of a study of CD8 T cells in ankylosing spondylitis. TCRdb reprocessed the 5' RACE reads with MiXCR, giving one entry per CDR3 protein. This sample has 300,000 to 400,000 distinct CDR3 sequences, with 20% to 25% found just once. What was sequenced was blood, either unsorted or a sorted T cell fraction (not recorded which). The receptors were sampled from a male donor with ankylosing spondylitis or in good health (not recorded which). CDR3s include the opening cysteine and the closing phenylalanine or tryptophan. The D gene is left open where the match is weak. Part of the rows lack a size; the others show once, few, many or a class for expanded clones.

d_call clone_size j_call v_call cdr3_aa cdr3_nt
TRBD2 NA TRBJ2-7 TRBV12-3/TRBV12-4 CASSLSSGGAHEQYF TGTGCCAGCAGTTTAAGTAGCGGGGGGGCCCACGAGCAGTACTTC
TRBD2 NA TRBJ2-5 TRBV24-1 CATSDRGGGETQYF TGTGCCACCAGTGACCGTGGGGGAGGGGAGACCCAGTACTTC
TRBD1 many TRBJ2-1 TRBV28 CASSLRAGQGRFF TGTGCCAGCAGTTTAAGGGCGGGACAGGGGCGATTCTTC
NA NA TRBJ2-3 TRBV12-3/TRBV12-4 CASSPWGPDTQYF TGTGCCAGCAGTCCTTGGGGGCCAGATACGCAGTATTTT
NA few TRBJ2-1 TRBV5-6 CASSLGLGVNEQFF TGTGCCAGCAGCTTGGGATTAGGGGTAAATGAGCAGTTCTTC
TRBD2 few TRBJ2-7 TRBV12-3/TRBV12-4 CASSLAAGGLDEQYF TGTGCCAGCAGTTTAGCGGCGGGGGGCCTCGACGAGCAGTACTTC
TRBD2 NA TRBJ2-5 TRBV9 CASTSGGGTQETQYF TGTGCCAGCACCTCCGGGGGGGGTACCCAAGAGACCCAGTACTTC
TRBD2 few TRBJ2-5 TRBV5-5 CASSLYSGEETQYF TGTGCCAGCAGCTTGTATAGCGGGGAGGAGACCCAGTACTTC
NA few TRBJ1-5 TRBV4-1 CASSQVPNQPQHF TGCGCCAGCAGCCAAGTCCCAAATCAGCCCCAGCATTTT
NA NA TRBJ2-1 TRBV6-1 CASWGGDRDGDYNEQFF TGTGCCAGCTGGGGCGGGGACCGGGACGGAGACTACAATGAGCAGTTCTTC
NA NA TRBJ2-5 TRBV11-2 CASSLGTAKTQYF TGTGCCAGCAGCCTTGGGACGGCGAAGACCCAGTACTTC
NA many TRBJ2-7 TRBV12-3/TRBV12-4 CASSGLSYEQYF TGTGCCAGTTCGGGACTTTCCTACGAGCAGTACTTC
NA NA TRBJ2-5 TRBV5-1 CASSRVQGGKETQYF TGCGCCAGCAGCAGGGTCCAGGGGGGCAAAGAGACCCAGTACTTC
NA NA TRBJ2-3 TRBV4-1 CASSQDRATDTQYF TGCGCCAGCAGCCAAGACAGGGCCACAGATACGCAGTATTTT
NA NA TRBJ2-2 TRBV27 CASSLGRAYTGELFF TGTGCCAGCAGTTTGGGCAGGGCGTACACCGGGGAGCTGTTTTTT
NA few TRBJ2-2 TRBV20-1 CSAWGVLAGELFF TGCAGTGCTTGGGGGGTTCTGGCCGGGGAGCTGTTTTTT
NA NA TRBJ1-1 TRBV12-3/TRBV12-4 CASSLGGAHTEAFF TGTGCCAGCAGTTTAGGAGGGGCGCACACTGAAGCTTTCTTT
NA NA TRBJ1-1 TRBV12-3/TRBV12-4 CASSFWVGTEAFF TGTGCCAGCAGTTTCTGGGTGGGCACTGAAGCTTTCTTT
NA few TRBJ2-2 TRBV2 CASSEYPNTGELFF TGTGCCAGCAGTGAGTACCCGAACACCGGGGAGCTGTTTTTT
NA NA TRBJ2-6 TRBV3-1 CASSPGGFGANVLTF TGTGCCAGCAGCCCCGGAGGGTTTGGGGCCAACGTCCTGACTTTC
TRBD1 NA TRBJ2-3 TRBV28 CASSLSQGVTDTQYF TGTGCCAGCAGTTTAAGCCAGGGGGTCACAGATACGCAGTATTTT
NA NA TRBJ2-7 TRBV14 CASSPIVFTTIYEQYF TGTGCCAGCAGCCCGATAGTCTTCACTACTATCTACGAGCAGTACTTC